The 20 T cell receptor beta chains below were found in one sample sequenced in a study of OX40 agonist ivuxolimab in advanced cancers. Assay used: immunoSEQ multiplex PCR; TCRdb lists only in-frame clones, some missing. Of about 19,000 clones listed, nearly 70% were seen once; the top ten hold 12%. The sample was CD4+ or CD8+ T cells sorted from blood, taken in a trial of the OX40 agonist ivuxolimab. The receptors derive from an adult with an advanced solid tumor such as melanoma, head and neck, liver or kidney cancer.

This chain links TRBV19 with TRBJ2-2, with D unclear. Germline V gene sequence: CDR1 LNHDA, CDR2 SQIVND (reference sequence). V lost 3 bases and J 4 bases, leaving 6 bases between the germline ends. The CDR3 is made up of 13 amino acids. The DNA of the CDR3 is TGTGCCAGTAGTATTGGGGTCACCGGGGAGCTGTTTTTT. It encodes CASSIGVTGELFF.

The J gene is TRBJ2-5, the V gene TRBV5-1; no clear D. This CDR3 region has 13 residues. Germline CDR1 and CDR2: SGHRS and YFSETQ. The V and J ends lost 0 bases and 2 bases respectively, with 5 bases between them. CDR3 sequence (DNA): TGCGCCAGCAGCTTGGGAGATCAAGAGACCCAGTACTTC. Its translation: CASSLGDQETQYF.

V gene TRBV28 combines with J gene TRBJ2-2, with TRBD2 as a possible D gene (6 bases). The germline V and J ends were trimmed by 6 bases and 5 bases, with 13 bases remaining between them. From germline, CDR1 is MDHEN and CDR2 SYDVKM. The CDR3 runs 14 residues. CDR3 sequence reads: CASRNIGRTGELFF. The CDR3 bases are TGTGCCAGCAGGAACATAGGGAGGACCGGGGAGCTGTTTTTT.

This chain joins TRBV2 and TRBJ2-2; D is perhaps TRBD2 (5 bases). This CDR3 comprises 15 residues. V was pared by 8 bases and J by 7 bases, with 20 bases between. Germline-derived CDR1 and CDR2 are SNHLY and FYNNEI. CDR3 sequence reads: CASRERWGEGGELFF. CDR3 DNA: TGTGCCAGCCGAGAACGCTGGGGAGAGGGCGGGGAGCTGTTTTTT.

This sequence joins TRBV11-2 and TRBJ2-5, with 9 bases identical to TRBD2. CDR1 is SGHAT, CDR2 FQNNGV, per germline. The CDR3 runs 16 residues. V dropped 3 bases and J dropped 5; count of bases not matched to a gene: 10. CDR3 sequence reads: CASSFPGGRARETQYF. CDR3 in DNA: TGTGCCAGCAGCTTCCCTGGCGGGAGGGCCAGGGAGACCCAGTACTTC.

CDR3 sequence: CASSLLPLSASEQYF. DNA for the CDR3: TGTGCCAGCAGCTTATTGCCACTCTCAGCGTCCGAGCAGTACTTC. J is TRBJ2-7 and V is TRBV13; D is uncertain. Germline lookup yields CDR1 PRHDT and CDR2 FYEKMQ (reference sequence). The CDR3 is 15 residues long. The germline V and J ends were trimmed by 2 bases and 6 bases, with 17 bases remaining between them.

The table lists this clone with a few counts. The V and J genes are TRBV6-5 and TRBJ2-1, with TRBD2 matching over 8 bases. The CDR3 contains 14 residues. Germline loops: CDR1 MNHEY, CDR2 SVGAGI. The V and J ends lost 5 bases and 2 bases, in that order; junction bases with no gene match: 2. CDR3: CASSTGGPYNEQFF. The CDR3 DNA follows: TGTGCCAGCAGTACGGGGGGGCCCTACAATGAGCAGTTCTTC.

This chain uses TRBV6-1 with TRBJ2-2; TRBD2 aligns across 9 bases. There are 16 residues in the CDR3. Germline CDR1 MNHNS, CDR2 SASEGT. The trim removed 3 bases at V and 5 bases at J, leaving 7 bases unmatched. The CDR3 region is CASSDLGLAETGELFF. CDR3 DNA: TGTGCCAGCAGTGATTTGGGACTAGCAGAGACCGGGGAGCTGTTTTTT.

The CDR3 DNA is TGTGCCAGCAGCCCCACGCAGGGGGCGGTTGAGCAGTACTTC. It yields the protein CASSPTQGAVEQYF. The J gene is TRBJ2-7, the V gene TRBV11-1, with 8 bases identical to TRBD1. The CDR3 has 14 amino acids. Germline V lookup: CDR1 SGHAT, CDR2 FQDESV (reference sequence). Trimming at V came to 5 bases and at J to 7 bases, leaving 10 bases not matched to a gene.

The table lists this clone with a few counts. This chain links TRBV6-1 with TRBJ2-7; no reliable D call. V shed 2 bases and J shed 2 bases, with 10 bases lying between them. Germline V gene sequence: CDR1 MNHNS, CDR2 SASEGT. The CDR3 is 14 residues long. CDR3 bases: TGTGCCAGCAGTGAAAAAAGGTTCGCCTACGAGCAGTACTTC. Residues: CASSEKRFAYEQYF.

The chain is built from TRBV6-5 and TRBJ2-2; no firm D call. This CDR3 region has 12 residues. Germline V gene sequence: CDR1 MNHEY, CDR2 SVGAGI. The ends were cut back, 2 bases at V and 6 bases at J, with 4 bases in the middle. DNA for the CDR3: TGTGCCAGCAGTTACGGTCCCGGGGAGCTGTTTTTT. Amino acids: CASSYGPGELFF.

The chain couples TRBV9 to TRBJ2-1; D remains ambiguous. CDR1 and CDR2 from the germline V gene are SGDLS and YYNGEE. This CDR3 is built from 15 residues. Between the trimmed V and J ends, which lost 0 bases and 2 bases, there was a span of 9 bases. CDR3 protein: CASSVDSGAYNEQFF. The CDR3 DNA follows: TGTGCCAGCAGCGTAGATAGTGGGGCCTACAATGAGCAGTTCTTC.

The gene calls are TRBV5-6 and TRBJ2-5; 8 bases are shared with TRBD2. Trimming took 1 base from V and 2 from J; bases not matched to a gene: 7. The CDR3 contains 16 residues. Germline values: CDR1 SGHDT, CDR2 YYEEEE. The CDR3 bases are TGTGCCAGCAGCTTGACTGGCGGGGGGCTACAAGAGACCCAGTACTTC. Translation gives CASSLTGGGLQETQYF.

J is TRBJ1-2 and V is TRBV5-4; D is unresolved. The CDR3 is made up of 15 amino acids. Deletions cut 4 bases from V and 0 bases from J, with 13 bases between. The germline V gene encodes CDR1 SGHNT and CDR2 YYREEE (reference sequence). Here the CDR3 DNA reads TGTGCCAGCAGCAGAAGACATACCTCTAACTATGGCTACACCTTC. This sequence encodes CASSRRHTSNYGYTF.

The chain has TRBV6-5 and TRBJ1-5; D is unresolved. V was clipped by 0 bases and J by 1 base, with 4 bases between them. The germline gives CDR1 MNHEY, CDR2 SVGAGI. The CDR3 totals 14 residues. CDR3 DNA: TGTGCCAGCAGTTACTCAGGGAGCAATCAGCCCCAGCATTTT. It yields the protein CASSYSGSNQPQHF.

The chain recombines TRBV7-3 with TRBJ2-7; D not certain. Trimming shortened V by 4 bases and J by 7 bases, and 11 bases separated the two germline ends. CDR3 length: 12 amino acids. Germline CDR1 SGHTA, CDR2 FQGTGA. CDR3 sequence: CASSSGPKEQYF. The DNA for the CDR3 is TGTGCCAGCAGCTCTGGACCTAAGGAGCAGTACTTC.

J is TRBJ2-7 and V is TRBV2; perhaps D is TRBD1 or TRBD2 (5 bases each). From germline, CDR1 is SNHLY and CDR2 FYNNEI. Deletions cut 5 bases from V and 3 bases from J, with 23 bases between. The CDR3 runs to 17 residues. CDR3 residues: CASSSTGTSGNYYEQYF. The CDR3 DNA reads as TGTGCCAGCAGTTCCACCGGGACCTCCGGCAACTACTACGAGCAGTACTTC.

CDR3 residues: CASPKVAGVNNEQFF. The CDR3 DNA sequence: TGTGCCAGCCCGAAGGTGGCAGGGGTGAACAATGAGCAGTTCTTC. J is TRBJ2-1 and V is TRBV2; possible D gene TRBD1, 6 bases. V lost 8 bases and J lost 5, with 19 bases in between. This CDR3 spans 15 amino acids. Germline CDR1 SNHLY, CDR2 FYNNEI.

V is TRBV27 and J is TRBJ2-1; 11 positions match TRBD2. This CDR3 spans 14 amino acids. Per germline, CDR1 MNHEY and CDR2 SMNVEV (reference sequence). V was clipped by 6 bases and J by 4 bases; unmatched bases: 2. DNA for the CDR3: TGTGCCAGCAGGCGACTAGCGGGGTACAATGAGCAGTTCTTC. Translated, it gives CASRRLAGYNEQFF.

This rearrangement joins TRBV12-5 to TRBJ2-6, with a possible D match to TRBD1 (5 bases). From germline, CDR1 is LGHNT and CDR2 FRNRAP. V dropped 5 bases and J dropped 5 bases, with 19 bases sitting between them. CDR3 length: 17 residues. CDR3 amino acids: CASGKGQGQSRANVLTF. For the CDR3, the DNA is TGTGCTAGTGGTAAAGGCCAAGGACAAAGTCGGGCCAACGTCCTGACTTTC.